The 10 T cell receptor beta chains presented below share a single source sample, sequenced in a study of T cells after yellow fever vaccination. MiXCR was run by TCRdb on the 5' RACE reads, yielding one entry per CDR3 protein. The sample holds 200,000 or so distinct CDR3 sequences; about 7% are singletons and the top ten take around 1.1%. The sequencing used CD4+ T cells sorted from PBMCs, collected on the day of the yellow fever booster vaccination. The source is a man aged 25-40 years who received the YFV17D yellow fever vaccine.

There are many counts of this clonotype. This chain connects TRBV11-2 to TRBJ2-1; D may be TRBD2 (8 bases). Trimming shortened V by 5 bases and J by 9 bases, and 26 bases separated the two germline ends. CDR1 is SGHAT and CDR2 is FQNNGV in the germline V gene. The CDR3 spans 17 residues. CDR3 residues: CASSLRTTGWTSFEQFF. The CDR3 region has the DNA TGTGCCAGCAGCCTCAGGACGACAGGGTGGACTAGCTTTGAGCAGTTCTTC.

This clonotype has at least ten counts. The chain joins TRBV20-1 to TRBJ2-5; no reliable D call. The V and J ends lost 3 bases and 5 bases respectively, with 10 bases between them. The CDR3 has 12 residues. Germline V gene lookup returns CDR1 DFQATT and CDR2 SNEGSKA (reference sequence). Here the CDR3 reads CSASVGSETQYF. DNA of the CDR3: TGCAGTGCTAGTGTGGGGTCGGAGACCCAGTACTTC.

A few counts support this clonotype. The genes are TRBV20-1 and TRBJ2-4, with D perhaps TRBD2 (6 bases). The CDR3 covers 15 residues. Germline CDR1 is DFQATT and CDR2 is SNEGSKA (reference sequence). V lost 5 bases and J lost 0, with 14 bases in between. The CDR3, as DNA: TGCAGTGCTCCCACGGCGGGGAAAGCCAAAAACATTCAGTACTTC. Protein product: CSAPTAGKAKNIQYF.

In its sample, this clonotype was seen a few times. The genes are TRBV6-5 and TRBJ2-3; unclear D gene. V lost 8 bases, J lost 0 bases, and 6 bases lay in between. This CDR3 is 12 amino acids long. CDR1 is MNHEY, CDR2 SVGAGI, per germline. CDR3: CASAQSTDTQYF. CDR3 DNA sequence: TGTGCCAGCGCCCAGAGCACAGATACGCAGTATTTT.

This clonotype appeared many times. The genes are TRBV20-1 and TRBJ2-7; a weak D match, TRBD1 (6 bases). Germline assignment: CDR1 DFQATT and CDR2 SNEGSKA (reference sequence). The CDR3 contains 12 residues. Trimming took 6 bases from V and 6 from J, leaving 15 bases between them. The CDR3 loop is CSATTGTGEQYF. Written as DNA, the CDR3 is TGCAGTGCGACAACAGGGACCGGCGAGCAGTACTTC.

This rearrangement joins TRBV14 to TRBJ1-6; D unresolved. Per germline, CDR1 SGHDN and CDR2 FVKESK. CDR3 length: 12 amino acids. The V end lost 3 bases, the J end lost 13 bases, and 10 bases lay between the germline ends. This chain's CDR3 is CASSHSGWPLHF. Here the CDR3 DNA reads TGTGCCAGCAGCCATAGCGGGTGGCCCCTCCACTTT. Using reference TRBV14 and TRBJ1-6 for the parts outside the CDR3, the full variable domain is EAGVTQFPSHSVIEKGQTVTLRCDPISGHDNLYWYRRVMGKEIKFLLHFVKESKQDESGMPNNRFLAERTGGTYSTLKVQPAELEDSGVYFCASSHSGWPLHFGNGTRLTVT.

Ten or more counts support this clonotype. This chain uses TRBV6-1 with TRBJ1-4; a possible D gene is TRBD1 (6 bases). The length of the CDR3 is 15 residues. Per germline, CDR1 MNHNS and CDR2 SASEGT. The germline V and J ends were trimmed by 6 bases and 7 bases, with 18 bases remaining between them. The CDR3 DNA sequence: TGTGCCAGCAGGACGACAGGTTTTGGTGGTGAAAAACTGTTTTTT. Translated: CASRTTGFGGEKLFF.

In this sample, this clonotype turned up a few times. The V call is TRBV6-2 or TRBV6-3, the J call TRBJ2-1; D is possibly TRBD2 (5 bases). V dropped 2 bases and J dropped 0 bases, with 8 bases sitting between them. The CDR3 spans 15 residues. From germline, CDR1 is MNHEY and CDR2 SVGEGT. The CDR3 here is CASSYERSSYNEQFF. As DNA, the CDR3 is TGTGCCAGCAGTTACGAGCGGTCCTCCTACAATGAGCAGTTCTTC.

This clonotype was counted many times. The chain links TRBV7-2 to TRBJ2-5; D possibly matches TRBD1 or TRBD2 (5 bases each). Trimming shortened V by 1 base and J by 8 bases, and 11 bases separated the two germline ends. This CDR3 is 13 amino acids long. Germline CDR1 SGHTA, CDR2 FQGNSA. CDR3 sequence: CASSLGDVKTQYF. CDR3 DNA: TGTGCCAGCAGCTTAGGGGACGTAAAAACCCAGTACTTC.

This clonotype was found many times. The DNA for the CDR3 is TGCAGTGCTAGATTCAGAGACTCCTACGAGCAGTACTTC. Translation: CSARFRDSYEQYF. The V call is TRBV20-1, the J call TRBJ2-7, with D hard to call. Germline V gene sequence: CDR1 DFQATT, CDR2 SNEGSKA (reference sequence). The CDR3 is made up of 13 amino acids. The V and J ends lost 2 bases and 0 bases respectively, with 8 bases between them.